This entry concerns a single TCR beta chain. What it recognizes is unknown. These data originate in a study of vaccination and CD4 T cells after COVID-19. The overall study: Six males and four females, two Hispanic, made up the convalescents. Overlapping spike peptides from SARS-CoV-2, HCoV-NL63, HCoV-OC43 and HCoV-229E served to stimulate the cells. Researchers treated control cultures with a CEFX pool, an HIV-1 Nef pool, or no peptide.

Findings and caveats of the study: Convalescent patient numbers were relatively low, with no early post-infection timepoints.

Regarding treatment: roughly 10-day PBMC culture with coronavirus spike peptide pools or control peptides (ViraFEST assay). An Oncomine TCR Beta short-read assay was used to sequence the DNA from cultured CD4+ T cells. MiXCR was run by TCRdb on the PCR reads, yielding one entry per CDR3 protein. Seen here are 9,500 to 15,000 distinct CDR3 sequences, around two fifths observed once, and the top ten hold 23%. V shed 0 bases, J shed 0 bases, and the junction held 8 bases outside the gene matches. Per the germline V gene, CDR1 is DFQATT and CDR2 is SNEGSKA (reference sequence). This CDR3 region has 18 residues.

The receptor comes from a human donor with COVID-19. The sample comprised cultured CD4+ T cells from blood. The chain uses TRBV20-1 and TRBJ2-2; 9 nucleotides match TRBD2. The CDR3 region has the DNA TGCAGTGCTAGAGATAGGCGGGGGGGCCAGCCGAACACCGGGGAGCTGTTTTTT. Translated: CSARDRRGGQPNTGELFF.